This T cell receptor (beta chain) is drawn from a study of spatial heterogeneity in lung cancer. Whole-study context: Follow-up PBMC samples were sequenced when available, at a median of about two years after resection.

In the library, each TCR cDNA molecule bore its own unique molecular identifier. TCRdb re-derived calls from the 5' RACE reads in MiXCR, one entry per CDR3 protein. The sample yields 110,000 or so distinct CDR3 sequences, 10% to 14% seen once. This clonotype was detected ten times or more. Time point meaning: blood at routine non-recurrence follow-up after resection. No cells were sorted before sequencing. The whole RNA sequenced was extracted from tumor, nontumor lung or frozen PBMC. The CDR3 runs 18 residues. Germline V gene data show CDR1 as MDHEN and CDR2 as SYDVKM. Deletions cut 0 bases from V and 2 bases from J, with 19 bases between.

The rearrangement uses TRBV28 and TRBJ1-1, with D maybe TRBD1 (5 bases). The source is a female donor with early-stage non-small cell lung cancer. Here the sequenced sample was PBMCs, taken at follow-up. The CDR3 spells CASSLWGGARGSNTEAFF. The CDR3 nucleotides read TGTGCCAGCAGTTTATGGGGGGGTGCGCGTGGTTCAAACACTGAAGCTTTCTTT.